A selection of T cell receptor beta chains follows, all from one sample in a study of long-term antiretroviral therapy in people with HIV. The data were produced by immunoSEQ multiplex PCR, yet TCRdb's version contains in-frame clones alone and is incomplete. Here the sample spans 15,000 to 20,000 clones, roughly 80% being singletons. The source was unsorted PBMCs, collected 2.3 years after starting antiretroviral therapy. The receptor source for this set is a woman in her thirties or forties with HIV. CDR3s include the opening cysteine and the closing phenylalanine or tryptophan. The D gene is left open where the match is weak. Rows give clone size only sometimes, using once, few, many, or a class for an expanded clone.

TRBV18,TRBJ1-2,NA,NA,TGTGCCAGCTCACCACGAGAGTTTGACTATGGCTACACCTTC,CASSPREFDYGYTF
TRBV14,TRBJ1-6,NA,NA,TGTGCCAGCAGCGACGAATATAATTCACCCCTCCACTTT,CASSDEYNSPLHF
TRBV7-9,TRBJ1-5,NA,NA,TGTGCCAGCAGCTTATGGGGGACAAATAGCAATCAGCCCCAGCATTTT,CASSLWGTNSNQPQHF
TRBV29-1,TRBJ2-2,TRBD1,NA,TGCAGCGTTGCCGAGACAGGGCTCGCGAACACCGGGGAGCTGTTTTTT,CSVAETGLANTGELFF
TRBV29-1,TRBJ1-1,TRBD1,NA,TGCAGCGTTGCGGGACAGCAGAACACTGAAGCTTTCTTT,CSVAGQQNTEAFF
TRBV19,TRBJ2-1,NA,NA,TGTGCCAGTAGTATAGGTAATGAGCAGTTCTTC,CASSIGNEQFF
TRBV5-8,TRBJ1-1,TRBD1,NA,TGTGCCAGCAGCTTGGAATCGACAGGGTGGTTGGCAGCTTTCTTT,CASSLESTGWLAAFF
TRBV7-9,TRBJ1-2,NA,NA,TGTGCCGTGGGTGCAGCTCTTTATGGCTACACCTTC,CAVGAALYGYTF
TRBV9,TRBJ2-3,TRBD2,NA,TGTGCCAGCAGCGTACAGACTAGCGTCACAGATACGCAGTATTTT,CASSVQTSVTDTQYF
TRBV7-9,TRBJ1-3,TRBD1,NA,TGTGCCAGCAGCTTAGGGGTGACAGGGATCGGAAACACCATATATTTT,CASSLGVTGIGNTIYF
TRBV6-4,TRBJ1-1,NA,NA,TGTGCCAGCAGTGGTTCTCGGGGCACTGAAGCTTTCTTT,CASSGSRGTEAFF
TRBV29-1,TRBJ1-2,NA,once,TGCAGCGTAGGGCCTGGCTACACCTTC,CSVGPGYTF
TRBV5-6,TRBJ1-5,TRBD1,NA,TGTGCCAGCAGCCCCGGACAGGGCAGGAGCAATCAGCCCCAGCATTTT,CASSPGQGRSNQPQHF
TRBV5-8,TRBJ2-3,TRBD2,NA,TGTGCCAGCAGCCCTGCGCTAGCGGGGGGACTCACAGATACGCAGTATTTT,CASSPALAGGLTDTQYF
TRBV27,TRBJ2-7,NA,few,TGTGCCAGCAGTTGGCAGGGAGACTACGAGCAGTACTTC,CASSWQGDYEQYF
TRBV11-2,TRBJ1-4,TRBD1,NA,TGTGCCAGCAGCAAACAGGGGGGCTACAATGAAAAACTGTTTTTT,CASSKQGGYNEKLFF
TRBV7-2,TRBJ2-7,TRBD2,NA,TGTGCCAGCAGCTTAGGCGGGGGGGCCCACGAGCAGTACTTC,CASSLGGGAHEQYF
TRBV25-1,TRBJ2-7,NA,NA,TGTGCCAGCAGTTCCCAAAGTTCCTACGAGCAGTACTTC,CASSSQSSYEQYF
TRBV19,TRBJ1-5,NA,NA,TGTGCCAGTACCGTAAATCTCGGGGGGCAGAGCAATCAGCCCCAGCATTTT,CASTVNLGGQSNQPQHF
TRBV11-2,TRBJ2-1,TRBD2,once,TGTGCCAGCAGCTTAGGAGTAGCGGGGGGGCTCGATGAGCAGTTCTTC,CASSLGVAGGLDEQFF
TRBV5-6,TRBJ1-2,NA,once,TGTGCCAGCAGCTTGATAGAAAACTATGGCTACACCTTC,CASSLIENYGYTF
TRBV30,TRBJ2-5,NA,NA,TGTGCCTGGAGTCCTGGGGCGGGACGAGAGACCCAGTACTTC,CAWSPGAGRETQYF
TRBV11-2,TRBJ2-7,NA,NA,TGTGCCAGCAGCTTCGGACAGACGAGCTCCTACGAGCAGTACTTC,CASSFGQTSSYEQYF
TRBV7-6,TRBJ1-1,NA,few,TGTGCCAGCAGCTTAGGCACGAACACTGAAGCTTTCTTT,CASSLGTNTEAFF
TRBV7-9,TRBJ2-7,NA,NA,TGTGCCAGCAGCTTCTACCACCGGGGAGGGGGTGAGGACTACGAGCAGTACTTC,CASSFYHRGGGEDYEQYF
TRBV4-2,TRBJ2-5,NA,NA,TGTGCCAGCAGCCCGGGGATCACCGAGACCCAGTACTTC,CASSPGITETQYF
TRBV9,TRBJ2-1,TRBD1,NA,TGTGCCAGCAGCGTAGCGGGACAGGGATACAATGAGCAGTTCTTC,CASSVAGQGYNEQFF
TRBV11-2,TRBJ1-2,TRBD1,NA,TGTGCCAGCAGCTTCGGGACAGACTATGGCTACACCTTC,CASSFGTDYGYTF
TRBV27,TRBJ1-6,TRBD1,NA,TGTGCCAGCAGTTCACCGGGACAGGCCCCCTATTCACCCCTCCACTTT,CASSSPGQAPYSPLHF
TRBV5-1,TRBJ2-5,NA,once,TGCGCCAGCAGCTTGGGTGCGGGGAGAGTAGAAGAGACCCAGTACTTC,CASSLGAGRVEETQYF
TRBV9,TRBJ1-1,NA,NA,TGTGCCAGCAGCGTAGCTGTGGGATTGAACACTGAAGCTTTCTTT,CASSVAVGLNTEAFF
TRBV18,TRBJ2-7,NA,NA,TGTGCCAGCTCCGCTTCGGTAGGGTCCTACGAGCAGTACTTC,CASSASVGSYEQYF
TRBV6-1,TRBJ1-1,NA,NA,TGTGCCAGCAGTGCGGGACCGGTGGGCACTGAAGCTTTCTTT,CASSAGPVGTEAFF
TRBV10-2,TRBJ1-6,NA,NA,TGCGCCAGCATCCCTGCCGTTAGTAATTCACCCCTCCACTTT,CASIPAVSNSPLHF
TRBV4-1,TRBJ2-7,NA,NA,TGCGCCAGCAGCCCCAGTCTGGGGGGATACGAGCAGTACTTC,CASSPSLGGYEQYF
TRBV2,TRBJ2-1,TRBD1,NA,TGTGCCAGCAGGCCCGGGACAGGGGAGATTGAGCAGTTCTTC,CASRPGTGEIEQFF
TRBV2,TRBJ1-2,NA,NA,TGTGCCAGCAGTGGACCAGTAGACATAGGCTACACCTTC,CASSGPVDIGYTF